Below, 5 T cell receptor beta chains from the same sample are listed, as sequenced in a study of Graves' ophthalmopathy and Graves' hyperthyroidism. The TCR beta CDR3 regions underwent amplification from RNA transcripts. Investigators did first-round RT-PCR with HTBI primers, then second-round multiplex PCR. MiXCR, applied by TCRdb to the multiplex PCR reads, yields one record per CDR3 protein. The top ten clones hold 1.6% of a sample with about 400,000 distinct CDR3 sequences, 15% to 20% of them seen once. Sequencing input: peripheral blood. These receptors came from a woman under 30 with Graves' ophthalmopathy.

In its sample, this clonotype was seen many times. This sequence joins TRBV5-6 and TRBJ1-5; TRBD1 is a possible D gene (5 bases). The CDR3 consists of 16 residues. V was shortened by 3 bases and J by 1 base, with 14 bases between the two germline ends. Germline V gene lookup returns CDR1 SGHDT and CDR2 YYEEEE. The CDR3 loop reads CASSWRGVGSNQPQHF. The CDR3 DNA reads as TGTGCCAGCAGCTGGCGGGGGGTCGGGAGCAATCAGCCCCAGCATTTT.

V gene TRBV5-1 combines with J gene TRBJ2-2; D not resolved. V shed 6 bases and J shed 0 bases, with 15 bases lying between them. CDR3 length: 16 residues. In germline, CDR1 is SGHRS, CDR2 YFSETQ. In DNA, the CDR3 is TGCGCCAGCACCTCAAATGGCAGCCCGAACACCGGGGAGCTGTTTTTT. This translates into CASTSNGSPNTGELFF.

There are many counts of this clonotype. The CDR3: CSAPGGLSGRERETQYF. The CDR3 coding sequence is TGCAGTGCGCCGGGGGGCCTTAGCGGGAGGGAGAGGGAGACCCAGTACTTC. The gene calls are TRBV20-1 and TRBJ2-5; 11 nucleotides line up with TRBD2. V dropped 6 bases and J dropped 5; count of bases not matched to a gene: 17. CDR1 and CDR2 (germline): DFQATT, SNEGSKA (reference sequence). CDR3 size: 17 residues.

This clonotype was counted many times. The chain recombines TRBV6-5 with TRBJ2-7; 9 bases are shared with TRBD1. The length of the CDR3 is 14 residues. Losses at the gene ends were 7 bases for V and 4 bases for J; bases not matched to a gene: 8. Looked up from germline, CDR1 is MNHEY and CDR2 is SVGAGI. This chain's CDR3 is CASKAGQGIYEQYF. The CDR3 DNA follows: TGTGCCAGCAAGGCAGGACAGGGGATATACGAGCAGTACTTC.

In its sample, this clonotype was seen many times. The chain carries TRBV7-9 and TRBJ2-7; 7 bases match TRBD2. V dropped 3 bases and J dropped 2; count of bases not matched to a gene: 4. The length of the CDR3 is 14 residues. The germline gives CDR1 SEHNR, CDR2 FQNEAQ (reference sequence). The CDR3 reads CASSFGGSPYEQYF. The CDR3, as DNA: TGTGCCAGCAGCTTCGGGGGGTCCCCCTACGAGCAGTACTTC.